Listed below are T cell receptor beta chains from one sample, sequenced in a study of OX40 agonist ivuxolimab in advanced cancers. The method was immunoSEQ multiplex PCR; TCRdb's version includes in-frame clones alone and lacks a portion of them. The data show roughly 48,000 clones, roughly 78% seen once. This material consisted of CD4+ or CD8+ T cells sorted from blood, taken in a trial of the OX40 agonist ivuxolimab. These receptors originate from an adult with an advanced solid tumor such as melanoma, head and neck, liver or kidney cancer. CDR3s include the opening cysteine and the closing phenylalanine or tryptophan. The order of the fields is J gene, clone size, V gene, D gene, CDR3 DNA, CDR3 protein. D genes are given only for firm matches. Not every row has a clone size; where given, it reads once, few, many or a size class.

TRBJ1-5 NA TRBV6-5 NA TGTGCCATCAGTGAGGGGGTCTTGCCCCAGCATTTT CAISEGVLPQHF
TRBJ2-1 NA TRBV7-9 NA TGTGCCAGCAGCTCTCCTGGCCGGGGACCTAGCTCCTACAATGAGCAGTTCTTC CASSSPGRGPSSYNEQFF
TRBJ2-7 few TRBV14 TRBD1 TGTGCCAGCAGCCAAGCAGGGACAGTTCTTTCCTACGAGCAGTACTTC CASSQAGTVLSYEQYF
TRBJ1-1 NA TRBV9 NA TGTGCCAGCAGCGCCATCATGAACACTGAAGCTTTCTTT CASSAIMNTEAFF
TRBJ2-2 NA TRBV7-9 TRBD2 TGTGCCAGCAGCTTAGCTAGCGGGTACAACACCGGGGAGCTGTTTTTT CASSLASGYNTGELFF
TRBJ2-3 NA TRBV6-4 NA TGTGCCAGCAGTGACTCGCATAGCACAGATACGCAGTATTTT CASSDSHSTDTQYF
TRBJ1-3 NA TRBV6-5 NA TGTGCCAGCACCCAAGCAGGGGTAAACACCATATATTTT CASTQAGVNTIYF
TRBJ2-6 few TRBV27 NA TGTGCCAGCGCGGTACCCGACAGATTCCTATCTGACGGGGCCAACGTCCTGACTTTC CASAVPDRFLSDGANVLTF
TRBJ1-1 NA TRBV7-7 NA TGTGCTAGCAGCCAGCGGCGGGACTCTGAAGCTTTCTTT CASSQRRDSEAFF
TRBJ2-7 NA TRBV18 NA TGTGCCAGCTCACCAGAGACAGGGAGGCGTGAGCAGTACTTC CASSPETGRREQYF
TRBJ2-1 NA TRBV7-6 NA TGTGCCAGCAGCCCCAACCAAGGAAAGCAGTTCTTC CASSPNQGKQFF
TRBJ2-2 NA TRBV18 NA TGTGCCAGCTCCAGGGATCTATCGACCGGGGAGCTGTTTTTT CASSRDLSTGELFF
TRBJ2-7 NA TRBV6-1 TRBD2 TGTGCCAGCAGATCCGGGACTAGCTACGAGCAGTACTTC CASRSGTSYEQYF
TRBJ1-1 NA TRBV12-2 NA TGTGCAAGTCGCTTAGCCCTAGGGCAGGCCTGTGCTTTCTTT CASRLALGQACAFF
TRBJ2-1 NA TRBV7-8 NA TGTGCCAGCAGCTTAGGGCGGGGTGAGCAGTTCTTC CASSLGRGEQFF
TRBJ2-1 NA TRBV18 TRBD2 TGTGCCAGCTCACCACAAAAACCGGGACTAGCGAACAATGAGCAGTTCTTC CASSPQKPGLANNEQFF
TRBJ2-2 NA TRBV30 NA TGTGCCTGGAGTGTCGATGACACCGGGGAGCTGTTTTTT CAWSVDDTGELFF
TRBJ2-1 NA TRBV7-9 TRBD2 TGTGCCAGCAGCCCGCCCGGGGGGACCTACAATGAGCAGTTCTTC CASSPPGGTYNEQFF
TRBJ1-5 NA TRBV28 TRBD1 TGTGCCAGCAGTCCCGCTGACAGGGAATCGCAGCCCCAGCATTTT CASSPADRESQPQHF
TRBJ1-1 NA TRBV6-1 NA TGTGCCAGCAGCCCTCCGGGGGCCACTGAAGCTTTCTTT CASSPPGATEAFF
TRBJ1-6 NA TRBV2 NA TGTGCCAGCACGGGGGGGGGATATTCACCCCTCCACTTT CASTGGGYSPLHF
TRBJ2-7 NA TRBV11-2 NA TGTGCCAGCAGCTTAGGAGTCAACCGGATCTTC CASSLGVNRIF
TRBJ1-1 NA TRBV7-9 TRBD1 TGTGCCAGCAGACCCGGGAGACAGGGACTGAACACTGAAGCTTTCTTT CASRPGRQGLNTEAFF
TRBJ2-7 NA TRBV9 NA TGTGCCAGCAGCGTAGGCCACGGAGCCTACGAGCAGTACTTC CASSVGHGAYEQYF
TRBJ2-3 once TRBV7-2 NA TGTGCCAGCAGCTCTGCCGGCCCGAGGGCAACAGATACGCAGTATTTT CASSSAGPRATDTQYF
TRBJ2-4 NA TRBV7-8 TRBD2 TGTGCCAGCAGCGCGCGAGGGGAGGGACTCATTCAGTACTTC CASSARGEGLIQYF
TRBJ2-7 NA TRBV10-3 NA TGTGCCATCAGTGAGTCGACAGGGGGACTAGGCTCCTACGAGCAGTACTTC CAISESTGGLGSYEQYF
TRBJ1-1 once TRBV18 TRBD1 TGTGCCAGCTCACCACCGGGACAGGGTATAGAAGCTTTCTTT CASSPPGQGIEAFF